This TCR delta chain was recorded in a study of Vδ1+ human thymocytes. Broader study findings: Unlike peripheral blood Vdelta1+ controls, thymic delta-chain sequences included 20% to 25% Vdelta2 and few Vdelta3. In the thymus, TRG and TRD repertoires looked highly polyclonal with Gaussian CDR3 lengths. Donors shared many TRG clonotypes but few TRD clonotypes.

Looked up from germline, CDR1 is TSWWSYY and CDR2 is QGS. This CDR3 spans 19 amino acids. The V end was cut by 4 bases, the J end by 0 bases, with 24 bases between. The sorted cells were CD3+ Vdelta1+ Vdelta2- thymocytes from alphabeta-depleted thymus. Between 98% and 99.6% of sorted thymocytes were Vdelta1+. A note on this clone: Its antigen is undetermined.

RNA was extracted from the cells and then reverse transcribed. CDR3 amplicons came from multiplex PCR with pooled V-gene forward and constant-region reverse primers. TCRdb reanalysed the multiplex PCR reads via CATT. The table has tens of thousands of delta-chain clones, approximately 15% seen once. The clonotype was recovered from a boy younger than two who had congenital heart surgery. The specimen was Vdelta1+ gamma-delta thymocytes from the thymus. The sample's subset: FACS-sorted CD3+ TCRalphabeta- TCRVdelta1+ TCRVdelta2- thymocytes. The chain has TRDV1 and TRDJ1, with D tentatively TRDD3 (6 bases). The CDR3: CALGVNTSPHTGYTDKLIF. In DNA form, the CDR3 reads TGTGCTCTTGGGGTTAATACTTCCCCCCATACTGGGTACACCGATAAACTCATCTTT.